One TCR beta chain is described in this entry. Its antigen is as yet unknown. PCR involved 60 Vbeta and 13 Jbeta primers. How the authors handled the data: Roughly 11 million of the roughly 80 million unique TCR beta chains counted in a later analysis were shared. TCRdb keeps only in-frame clones here, not all; method: immunoSEQ multiplex PCR. V and J calls and clone size are copied from that table; D and trimming were computed from the DNA. The profile shows about 160,000 clones, about 80% of them singletons. The data were taken from a study of cytomegalovirus exposure and HLA in healthy donors. Study-wide results and limits: Researchers reportedly found TCR beta sequences accurately predicted most subjects' HLA-A and HLA-B alleles. Within the data, a cluster of highly shared sequence variants was likely a sequencing artifact. In a later analysis, TCR beta V- and J-gene trimming showed a link to a missense DCLRE1C variant.

CDR3 length equals 18 residues. The germline V gene encodes CDR1 SGDLS and CDR2 YYNGEE. With 4 bases clipped from V and 5 bases from J, the junction kept 14 bases outside the gene matches. This rearrangement joins TRBV9 to TRBJ2-2, with TRBD1 identical over 10 bases. This clonotype was sampled from a man younger than 40 in good health and CMV-seronegative. Sequenced: PBMCs. CDR3 loop: CASSPRGTGVSWTGELFF. For the CDR3, the DNA is TGTGCCAGCAGCCCCAGGGGGACAGGGGTGTCTTGGACCGGGGAGCTGTTTTTT.